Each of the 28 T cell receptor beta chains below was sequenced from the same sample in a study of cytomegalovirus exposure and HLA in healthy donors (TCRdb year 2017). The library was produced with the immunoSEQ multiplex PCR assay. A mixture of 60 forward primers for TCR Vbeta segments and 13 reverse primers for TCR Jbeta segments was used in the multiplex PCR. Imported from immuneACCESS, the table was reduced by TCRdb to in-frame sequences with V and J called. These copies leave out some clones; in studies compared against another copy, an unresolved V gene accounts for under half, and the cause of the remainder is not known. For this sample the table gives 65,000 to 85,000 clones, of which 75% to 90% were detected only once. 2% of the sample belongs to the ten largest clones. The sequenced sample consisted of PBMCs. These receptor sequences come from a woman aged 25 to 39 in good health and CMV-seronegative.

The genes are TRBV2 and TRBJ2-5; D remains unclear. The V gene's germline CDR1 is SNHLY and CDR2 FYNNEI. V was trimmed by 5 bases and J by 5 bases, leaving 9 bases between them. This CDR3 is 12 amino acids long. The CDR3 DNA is TGTGCCAGCAGTCTAGTTTGGGAGACCCAGTACTTC. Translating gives CASSLVWETQYF. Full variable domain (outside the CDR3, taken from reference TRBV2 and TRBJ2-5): EPEVTQTPSHQVTQMGQEVILRCVPISNHLYFYWYRQILGQKVEFLVSFYNNEISEKSEIFDDQFSVERPDGSNFTLKIRSTKLEDSAMYFCASSLVWETQYFGPGTRLLVL.

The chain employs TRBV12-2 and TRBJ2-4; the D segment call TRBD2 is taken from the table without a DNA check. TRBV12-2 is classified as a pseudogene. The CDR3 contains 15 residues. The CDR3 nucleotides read TGTGCAAGTCGCTTACCTAGAAGGGCCAAAAACATTCAGTACTTC. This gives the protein CASRLPRRAKNIQYF.

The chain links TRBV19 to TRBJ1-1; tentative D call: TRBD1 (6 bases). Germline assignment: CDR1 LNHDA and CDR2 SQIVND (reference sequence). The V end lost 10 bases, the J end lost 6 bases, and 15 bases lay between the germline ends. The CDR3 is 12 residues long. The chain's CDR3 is CATSGGSAEAFF. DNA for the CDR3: TGTGCCACCTCTGGGGGCTCCGCTGAAGCTTTCTTT.

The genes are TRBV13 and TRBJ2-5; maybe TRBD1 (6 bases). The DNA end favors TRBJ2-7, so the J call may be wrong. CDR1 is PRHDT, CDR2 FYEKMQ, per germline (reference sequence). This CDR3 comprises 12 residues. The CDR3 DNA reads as TGTGCCAGCAGTTCCCTAGGGGGCGAGCAGTACTTC. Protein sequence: CASSSLGGEQYF.

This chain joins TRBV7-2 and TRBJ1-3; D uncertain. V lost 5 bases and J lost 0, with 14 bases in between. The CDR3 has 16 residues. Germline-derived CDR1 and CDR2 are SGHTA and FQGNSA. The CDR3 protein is CASSQSTRGSGNTIYF. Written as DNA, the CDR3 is TGTGCCAGCAGCCAATCCACCCGGGGCTCTGGAAACACCATATATTTT. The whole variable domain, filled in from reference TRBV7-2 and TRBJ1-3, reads GAGVSQSPSNKVTEKGKDVELRCDPISGHTALYWYRQSLGQGLEFLIYFQGNSAPDKSGLPSDRFSAERTGGSVSTLTIQRTQQEDSAVYLCASSQSTRGSGNTIYFGEGSWLTVV.

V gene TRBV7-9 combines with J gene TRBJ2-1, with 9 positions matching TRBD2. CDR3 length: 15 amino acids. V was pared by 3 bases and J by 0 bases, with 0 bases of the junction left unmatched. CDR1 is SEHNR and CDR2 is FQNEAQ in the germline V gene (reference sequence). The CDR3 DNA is TGTGCCAGCAGCTTTAGCGGGAGCTCCTACAATGAGCAGTTCTTC. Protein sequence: CASSFSGSSYNEQFF.

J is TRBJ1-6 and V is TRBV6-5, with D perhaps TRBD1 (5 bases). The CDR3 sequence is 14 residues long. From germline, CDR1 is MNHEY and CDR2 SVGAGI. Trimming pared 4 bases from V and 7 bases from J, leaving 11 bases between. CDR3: CASSLQELNSPLHF. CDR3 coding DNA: TGTGCCAGCAGTTTACAGGAGCTAAATTCACCCCTCCACTTT.

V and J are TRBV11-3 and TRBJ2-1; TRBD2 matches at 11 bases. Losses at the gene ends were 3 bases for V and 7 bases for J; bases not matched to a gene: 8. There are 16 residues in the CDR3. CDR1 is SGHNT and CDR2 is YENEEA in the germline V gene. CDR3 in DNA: TGTGCCAGCAGCTTGGGGCTACTAGCGGGAGAGAATGAGCAGTTCTTC. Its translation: CASSLGLLAGENEQFF.

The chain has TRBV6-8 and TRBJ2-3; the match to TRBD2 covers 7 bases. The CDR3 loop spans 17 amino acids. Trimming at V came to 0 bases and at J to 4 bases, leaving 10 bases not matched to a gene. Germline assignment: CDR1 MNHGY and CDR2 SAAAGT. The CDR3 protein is CASSYSIAGVRPDTQYF. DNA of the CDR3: TGTGCCAGCAGTTACTCGATTGCGGGAGTCCGGCCAGATACGCAGTATTTT.

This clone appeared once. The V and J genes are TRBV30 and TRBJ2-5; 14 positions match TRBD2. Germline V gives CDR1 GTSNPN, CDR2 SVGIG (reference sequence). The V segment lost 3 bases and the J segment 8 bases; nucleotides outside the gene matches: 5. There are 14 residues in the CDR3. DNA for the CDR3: TGTGCCTGGAGGCCGGGACTAGCGGGAGCCACCCAGTACTTC. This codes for CAWRPGLAGATQYF.

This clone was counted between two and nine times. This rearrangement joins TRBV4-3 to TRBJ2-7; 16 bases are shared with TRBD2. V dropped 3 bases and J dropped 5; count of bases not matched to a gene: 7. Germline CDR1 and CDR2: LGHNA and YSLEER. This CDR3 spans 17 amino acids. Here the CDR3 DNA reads TGCGCCAGCAGCCAGGGACTAGCGGGAGGGCCTTTTCACGAGCAGTACTTC. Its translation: CASSQGLAGGPFHEQYF.

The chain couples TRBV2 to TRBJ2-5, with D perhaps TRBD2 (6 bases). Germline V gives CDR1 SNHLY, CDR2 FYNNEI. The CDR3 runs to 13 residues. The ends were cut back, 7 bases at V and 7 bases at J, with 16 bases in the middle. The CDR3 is CASNGGAGGTQYF. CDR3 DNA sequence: TGTGCCAGCAACGGAGGGGCCGGCGGGACCCAGTACTTC.

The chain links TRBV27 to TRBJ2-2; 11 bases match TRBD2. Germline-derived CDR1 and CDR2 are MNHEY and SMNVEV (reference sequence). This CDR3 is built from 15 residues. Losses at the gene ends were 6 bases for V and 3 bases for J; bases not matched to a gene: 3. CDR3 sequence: CASRVLAGDTGELFF. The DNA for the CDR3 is TGTGCCAGCAGGGTACTAGCGGGAGACACCGGGGAGCTGTTTTTT.

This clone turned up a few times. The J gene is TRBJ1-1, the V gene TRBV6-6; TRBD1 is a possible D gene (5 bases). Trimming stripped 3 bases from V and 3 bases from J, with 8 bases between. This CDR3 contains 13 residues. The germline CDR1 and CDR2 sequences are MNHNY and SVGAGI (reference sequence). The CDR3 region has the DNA TGTGCCAGCAGTTATCTCAGGGACACTGAAGCTTTCTTT. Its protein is CASSYLRDTEAFF.

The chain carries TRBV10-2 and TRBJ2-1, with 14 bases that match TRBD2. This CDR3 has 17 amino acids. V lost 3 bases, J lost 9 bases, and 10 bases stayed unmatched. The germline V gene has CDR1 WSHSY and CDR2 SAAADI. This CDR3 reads CASSDLRGTSGSGEQFF. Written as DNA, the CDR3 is TGCGCCAGCAGTGACCTTCGGGGGACTAGCGGGAGCGGTGAGCAGTTCTTC.

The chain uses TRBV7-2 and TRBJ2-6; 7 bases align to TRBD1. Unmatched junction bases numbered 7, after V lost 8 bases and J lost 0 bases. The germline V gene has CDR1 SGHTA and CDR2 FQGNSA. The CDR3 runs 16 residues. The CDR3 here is CASGSYRGSGANVLTF. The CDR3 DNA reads TGTGCCAGCGGCTCATACAGGGGCTCTGGGGCCAACGTCCTGACTTTC.

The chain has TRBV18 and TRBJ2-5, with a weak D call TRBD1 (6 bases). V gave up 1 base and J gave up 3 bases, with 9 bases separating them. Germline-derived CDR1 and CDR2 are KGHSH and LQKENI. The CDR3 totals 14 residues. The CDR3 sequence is CASSPRAGEETQYF. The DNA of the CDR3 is TGTGCCAGCTCACCACGGGCAGGGGAAGAGACCCAGTACTTC.

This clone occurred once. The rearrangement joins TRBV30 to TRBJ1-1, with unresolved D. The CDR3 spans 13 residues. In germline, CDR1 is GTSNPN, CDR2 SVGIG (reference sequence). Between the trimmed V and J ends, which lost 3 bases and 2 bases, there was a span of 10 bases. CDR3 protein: CAWRWAPNTEAFF. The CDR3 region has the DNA TGTGCCTGGAGGTGGGCCCCTAACACTGAAGCTTTCTTT.

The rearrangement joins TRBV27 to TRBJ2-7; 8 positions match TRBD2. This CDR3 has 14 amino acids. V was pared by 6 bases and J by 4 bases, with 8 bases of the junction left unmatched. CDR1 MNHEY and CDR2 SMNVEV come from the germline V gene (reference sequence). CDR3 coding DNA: TGTGCCAGCAGCACCTTTGGGACTAGATACGAGCAGTACTTC. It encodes CASSTFGTRYEQYF.

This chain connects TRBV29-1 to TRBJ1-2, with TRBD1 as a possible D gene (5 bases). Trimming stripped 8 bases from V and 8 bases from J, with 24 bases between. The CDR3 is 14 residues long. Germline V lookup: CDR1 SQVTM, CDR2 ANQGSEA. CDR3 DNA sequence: TGCAGCCTGGGGTTGGGCAGGGATTCTCTAGGCTACACCTTC. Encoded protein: CSLGLGRDSLGYTF.

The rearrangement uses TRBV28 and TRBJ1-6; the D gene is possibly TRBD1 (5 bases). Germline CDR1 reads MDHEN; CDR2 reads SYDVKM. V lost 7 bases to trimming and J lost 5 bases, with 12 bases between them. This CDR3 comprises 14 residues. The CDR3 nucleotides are TGTGCCAGCACGGCAGGGTGGGATAATTCACCCCTCCACTTT. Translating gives CASTAGWDNSPLHF.

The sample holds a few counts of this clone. Written as DNA, the CDR3 is TGTGCCAGCAGGCTAGCGGGAGGGTTGTATGAGCAGTTCTTC. Translating it yields CASRLAGGLYEQFF. The V gene is TRBV6-1, the J gene TRBJ2-1; 12 bases agree with TRBD2. The ends lost 6 bases at V and 8 bases at J; junction bases unmatched: 5. The germline V gene has CDR1 MNHNS and CDR2 SASEGT. The CDR3 length is 14 residues.

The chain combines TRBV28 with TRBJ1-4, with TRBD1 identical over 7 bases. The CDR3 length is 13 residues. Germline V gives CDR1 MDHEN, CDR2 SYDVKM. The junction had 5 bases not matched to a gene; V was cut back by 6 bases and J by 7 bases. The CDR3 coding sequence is TGTGCCAGCAGCATTAACAGGGGTGAAAAACTGTTTTTT. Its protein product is CASSINRGEKLFF.

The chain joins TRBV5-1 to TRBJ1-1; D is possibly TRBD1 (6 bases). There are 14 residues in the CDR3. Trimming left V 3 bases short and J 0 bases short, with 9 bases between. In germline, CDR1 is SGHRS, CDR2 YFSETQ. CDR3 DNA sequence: TGCGCCAGCAGCTCGCAGGGGTTGAACACTGAAGCTTTCTTT. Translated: CASSSQGLNTEAFF.

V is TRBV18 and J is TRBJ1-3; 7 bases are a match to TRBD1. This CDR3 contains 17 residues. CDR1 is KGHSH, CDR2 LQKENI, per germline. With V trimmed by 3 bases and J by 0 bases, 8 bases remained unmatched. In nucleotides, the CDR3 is TGTGCCAGCTCACCCGCCGGGGGACAGCTCTCTGGAAACACCATATATTTT. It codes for CASSPAGGQLSGNTIYF.

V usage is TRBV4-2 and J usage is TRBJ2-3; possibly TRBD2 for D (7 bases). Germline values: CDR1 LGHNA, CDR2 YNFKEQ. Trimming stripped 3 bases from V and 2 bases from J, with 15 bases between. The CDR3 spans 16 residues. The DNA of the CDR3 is TGTGCCAGCAGCCAGGGGGGGCGCGGGAACACAGATACGCAGTATTTT. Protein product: CASSQGGRGNTDTQYF.

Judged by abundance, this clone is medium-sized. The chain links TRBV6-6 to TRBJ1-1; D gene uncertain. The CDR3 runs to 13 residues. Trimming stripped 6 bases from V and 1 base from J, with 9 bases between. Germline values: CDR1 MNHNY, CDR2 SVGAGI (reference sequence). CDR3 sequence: CASRRAANTEAFF. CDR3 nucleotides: TGTGCCAGCAGGCGGGCGGCGAACACTGAAGCTTTCTTT.

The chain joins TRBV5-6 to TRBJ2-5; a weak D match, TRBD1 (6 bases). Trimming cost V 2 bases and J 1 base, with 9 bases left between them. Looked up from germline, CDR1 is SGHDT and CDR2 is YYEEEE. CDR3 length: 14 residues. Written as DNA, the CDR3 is TGTGCCAGCAGCTTTTTGGGGGCCCAAGAGACCCAGTACTTC. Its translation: CASSFLGAQETQYF.